The T cell receptor (beta chain) under discussion was sequenced for a study of PD-L1 blockade in urothelial cancer. Turning to the study itself: At some point between 2013 and 2015, patients got going on atezolizumab, taking 1,200 mg intravenously every 3 weeks. Blood was analyzed 3 weeks (second dose) and 6 weeks after treatment start. Blood gave a median about 150,000 T cells.

The method was immunoSEQ multiplex PCR; TCRdb's version includes in-frame clones alone and lacks a portion of them. The sample has some 32,000 clones; 80% to 90% are singletons. Trimming removed 4 bases from V and 4 bases from J, with 19 bases in between. This CDR3 is built from 16 residues. Looked up from germline, CDR1 is SGHRS and CDR2 is YFSETQ. The rearrangement uses TRBV5-1 and TRBJ2-3, with a weak D call TRBD2 (5 bases). This material consisted of PBMCs, taken around atezolizumab (anti-PD-L1) treatment. This clonotype originated in a man in his sixties with urothelial cancer. The CDR3 DNA is TGCGCCAGCAGCCAAGACTATTCTCGTTTAGCAGATACGCAGTATTTT. Translation: CASSQDYSRLADTQYF.